The 11 T cell receptor beta chains presented below share a single source sample, sequenced in a study of radiation and T cells in renal cell carcinoma. Indicated time point: baseline pretreatment blood. Treatment of the sample: 15 Gy SBRT to primary tumor, nephrectomy 4 weeks later. Clones were sequenced by immunoSEQ multiplex PCR, and TCRdb holds only the in-frame ones, with some missing. The table records 100,000 to 150,000 clones, around 83% of them present only once. The sequencing here drew on blood, taken from a patient whose treatment included radiotherapy and nephrectomy. These receptors were collected from a woman aged 55-69 years with renal cell carcinoma.

The rearrangement links TRBV7-9 to TRBJ2-7; no reliable D call. The V end was cut by 3 bases, the J end by 6 bases, with 15 bases between. Germline lookup yields CDR1 SEHNR and CDR2 FQNEAQ (reference sequence). The CDR3 is 14 residues long. The CDR3 reads CASSFEARWTEQYF. CDR3 DNA: TGTGCCAGCAGCTTCGAGGCGCGGTGGACCGAGCAGTACTTC.

This clone was observed a few times. The chain employs TRBV6-5 and TRBJ1-1, with 10 nucleotides matching TRBD1. V lost 6 bases to trimming and J lost 1 base; unmatched junction nucleotides: 2. The CDR3 has 14 amino acids. CDR1 is MNHEY and CDR2 is SVGAGI in the germline V gene. CDR3 bases: TGTGCCAGCAGGACAGGGGGCGGGAACACTGAAGCTTTCTTT. Amino acids: CASRTGGGNTEAFF.

The V call is TRBV15, the J call TRBJ2-7; D unresolved. The CDR3 has 14 residues. Germline V gene lookup returns CDR1 LNHNV and CDR2 YYDKDF (reference sequence). Trimming removed 5 bases at V and 0 bases at J, with 11 bases between. Here the CDR3 DNA reads TGTGCCACCAGCTTCAAACCGGCCTCCTACGAGCAGTACTTC. It is translated as CATSFKPASYEQYF. Full variable domain (remainder filled in from reference TRBV15 and TRBJ2-7): DAMVIQNPRYQVTQFGKPVTLSCSQTLNHNVMYWYQQKSSQAPKLLFHYYDKDFNNEADTPDNFQSRRPNTSFCFLDIRSPGLGDTAMYLCATSFKPASYEQYFGPGTRLTVT.

The chain recombines TRBV5-1 with TRBJ2-5; 9 bases align to TRBD1. The CDR3 totals 14 residues. In germline, CDR1 is SGHRS, CDR2 YFSETQ. The V gene end was trimmed by 4 bases and the J gene end by 5 bases; junction bases not matched to a gene: 6. This CDR3 is CASSLDRGVETQYF. Here the CDR3 DNA reads TGCGCCAGCAGCCTGGACAGGGGTGTGGAGACCCAGTACTTC.

To note about this clone: Other DNA sequences in the same sample also yield this CDR3. The V gene is TRBV10-3, the J gene TRBJ2-7; TRBD1 matches at 8 bases. Trimming at V came to 6 bases and at J to 4 bases, leaving 5 bases not matched to a gene. Germline V gives CDR1 ENHRY, CDR2 SYGVKD. This CDR3 has 13 residues. The CDR3 DNA follows: TGTGCCATCAGGGATCAGGGGGCATACGAGCAGTACTTC. It encodes CAIRDQGAYEQYF.

This sequence joins TRBV4-2 and TRBJ1-2, with D possibly being TRBD1 (6 bases). CDR1 and CDR2 (germline): LGHNA, YNFKEQ. V lost 4 bases, J lost 2 bases, and 14 bases lay in between. The CDR3 is 15 residues long. CDR3 sequence reads: CASSLNTGWNYGYTF. CDR3 in DNA: TGTGCCAGCAGCCTGAACACAGGGTGGAACTATGGCTACACCTTC.

This clone was counted a few times. At the DNA level, this CDR3 is encoded by other sequences in the same sample as well. This chain uses TRBV18 with TRBJ1-2, with D possibly TRBD1 on 5 matching bases. V was clipped by 3 bases and J by 1 base, with 6 bases between them. There are 13 residues in the CDR3. CDR1 and CDR2 from the germline V gene are KGHSH and LQKENI. CDR3 sequence (DNA): TGTGCCAGCTCACCCGACAGTAACTATGGCTACACCTTC. It encodes CASSPDSNYGYTF.

V gene TRBV2 combines with J gene TRBJ1-1; D ambiguous. Germline values: CDR1 SNHLY, CDR2 FYNNEI. Trimming left V 5 bases short and J 0 bases short, with 4 bases between. CDR3 length equals 12 residues. CDR3: CASSYMNTEAFF. In DNA, the CDR3 is TGTGCCAGCAGTTACATGAACACTGAAGCTTTCTTT.

This clone was seen only once. The chain employs TRBV6-6 and TRBJ1-1; D is undetermined. Germline loops: CDR1 MNHNY, CDR2 SVGAGI (reference sequence). The V end lost 10 bases, the J end lost 0 bases, and 15 bases lay between the germline ends. The CDR3 is 14 amino acids. The CDR3 DNA is TGTGCCACTAAAAGACGGGGAATGAACACTGAAGCTTTCTTT. Translating it yields CATKRRGMNTEAFF.

The chain employs TRBV5-4 and TRBJ2-5; D might be TRBD1 (5 bases). Germline CDR1 and CDR2: SGHNT and YYREEE (reference sequence). The length of the CDR3 is 15 residues. V was trimmed by 0 bases and J by 2 bases, leaving 11 bases between them. The CDR3 sequence: CASSLGAGLQETQYF. The CDR3 coding sequence is TGTGCCAGCAGCTTGGGGGCAGGGCTACAAGAGACCCAGTACTTC.

The V and J genes are TRBV29-1 and TRBJ1-2; D gene unclear. Trimming stripped 0 bases from V and 2 bases from J, with 13 bases between. Germline values: CDR1 SQVTM, CDR2 ANQGSEA. CDR3 size: 15 residues. The CDR3 DNA follows: TGCAGCGTTGAAGATCTGGCAGGAAAAAACTATGGCTACACCTTC. Amino acids: CSVEDLAGKNYGYTF.